The rows below give T cell receptor beta chains drawn from one sample of a study of T cells in Graves' hyperthyroidism and ophthalmopathy. TCRdb passed the multiplex PCR reads through MiXCR, listing each CDR3 protein once. The sample has 300,000 or so distinct CDR3 sequences; over 15% are singletons. The sample consisted of blood. The receptors were sampled from a woman aged 55-70 years with Graves' ophthalmopathy. CDR3s include the opening cysteine and the closing phenylalanine or tryptophan. D genes are given only for firm matches. The size of a clone is reported for some rows only, either as once, few or many, or as a class for expanded clones.

TRBJ2-7,TRBD2,TRBV7-2,-,TGTGCCAGCAGCCCTGGACTAGCGGGAGGAGGGGCCTACGAGCAGTACTTC,CASSPGLAGGGAYEQYF
TRBJ1-1,TRBD1,TRBV3-1,many,TGTGCCAGCAGCCGAGGACAGGACACTGAAGCTTTCTTT,CASSRGQDTEAFF
TRBJ2-3,-,TRBV20-1,-,TGCAGTGCTAGGGCCCTTACCGATCCCCCAGATACGCAGTATTTT,CSARALTDPPDTQYF
TRBJ2-2,-,TRBV29-1,-,TGCAGCGCCAGGGAGACCGGGGAGCTGTTTTTT,CSARETGELFF
TRBJ2-1,-,TRBV5-1,few,TGCGCCAGTGGGAGGCCCAGGGGGACCGACAATGAGCAGTTCTTC,CASGRPRGTDNEQFF
TRBJ1-2,-,TRBV5-4,-,TGTGCCAGCAGACACACCCCAATCGGGGGGCTGGGTGGCTACACCTTC,CASRHTPIGGLGGYTF
TRBJ2-5,-,TRBV7-2,-,TGTGCCAGCAGCTTAGCGGGGGGGCCGGGGAGGGAGACCCAGTACTTC,CASSLAGGPGRETQYF
TRBJ2-5,-,TRBV18,many,TGTGCCAGCTCACCTCAGGGTACAGAGACCCAGTACTTC,CASSPQGTETQYF
TRBJ1-3,-,TRBV28,-,TGTGCCAGCAGTCCCCCAGGGGCGATAGGAAACACCATATATTTT,CASSPPGAIGNTIYF
TRBJ2-2,-,TRBV20-1,-,TGCAGTGCTAGAAGACTAGCGAACACCGGGGAGCTGTTTTTT,CSARRLANTGELFF
TRBJ1-3,-,TRBV3-1,few,TGTGCCAGCAGCCAAAGATCTGGGGTCGGAAACACCATATATTTT,CASSQRSGVGNTIYF
TRBJ2-1,TRBD2,TRBV7-2,-,TGTGCCAGCAGCGCACGAAAAACCCTAGCGGGGGGGCCTTTCAATGAGCAGTTCTTC,CASSARKTLAGGPFNEQFF
TRBJ2-6,-,TRBV2,few,TGTGCCAGCAGTCAGCTTTTCAGTGGGGCCAACGTCCTGACTTTC,CASSQLFSGANVLTF
TRBJ2-1,-,TRBV20-1,many,TGCAGTGCCCCCAGTGGGGGGAATATCCTGAATGAGCAGTTCTTC,CSAPSGGNILNEQFF
TRBJ2-1,TRBD2,TRBV30,many,TGTGCCTGGAGTGACCCCCGACTAGCGGGAGGGGTTAATGAGCAGTTCTTC,CAWSDPRLAGGVNEQFF
TRBJ1-4,-,TRBV4-3,-,TGCGCCAGCAGCCAAGATCCTACAGGATATGGAGAAAAACTGTTTTTT,CASSQDPTGYGEKLFF
TRBJ2-4,-,TRBV15,many,TGTGCCACCAGCAGGAGTACCGGGGGTCAAAACATTCAGTACTTC,CATSRSTGGQNIQYF
TRBJ2-2,TRBD2,TRBV5-4,-,TGTGCCAGCAGCCAGCGCCTAGCGGTCACCGGGGAGCTGTTTTTT,CASSQRLAVTGELFF
TRBJ1-5,TRBD1,TRBV5-1,many,TGCGCCAGCAGCGAGGGGGCCTCTTCAGGGCAGCCCCAGCATTTT,CASSEGASSGQPQHF
TRBJ2-7,-,TRBV3-1,many,TGTGCCAGCAGCCAAGATCTTAAGGGGCAGTACTTC,CASSQDLKGQYF
TRBJ1-6,-,TRBV5-1,many,TGCGCCAGCAGCTCCCGGGAACAAGATTCACCCCTCCACTTT,CASSSREQDSPLHF
TRBJ2-7,-,TRBV11-2,many,TGTGCCAGCAGCTCCCCGATGGGGGCGGGAGTGGAGCAGTACTTC,CASSSPMGAGVEQYF
TRBJ1-2,-,TRBV11-3,few,TGTGCCAGCAGCTTAGGGAGTGTTCTCTATGGCTACACCTTC,CASSLGSVLYGYTF
TRBJ2-5,-,TRBV19,many,TGTGCCAGTAGTATAGTCACAAGTCCAGAGACCCAGTACTTC,CASSIVTSPETQYF
TRBJ2-3,-,TRBV20-1,many,TGCAGTGCTAGTAGCGGCGCAGCAGATACGCAGTATTTT,CSASSGAADTQYF
TRBJ1-2,TRBD1,TRBV28,many,TGTGCCAGCAGTTTCCCAGGGGGAAGTGGCTACACCTTC,CASSFPGGSGYTF
TRBJ2-3,TRBD2,TRBV7-8,many,TGTGCCAGCAGCTCAAGACTAGCGGGAGGGATAGGCACAGATACGCAGTATTTT,CASSSRLAGGIGTDTQYF
TRBJ2-7,-,TRBV6-2/TRBV6-3,many,TGTGCCAGCAGTTTCGTCGGGGGAACCTACGAGCAGTACTTC,CASSFVGGTYEQYF
TRBJ2-7,TRBD1,TRBV29-1,many,TGCAGCGTTGAAGGGCCCATTGGACAGGGTGGGGAGCAGTACTTC,CSVEGPIGQGGEQYF
TRBJ1-2,TRBD1,TRBV5-1,many,TGCGCCAGCAGCCACTTGGACAGGGTTAATGGCTACACCTTC,CASSHLDRVNGYTF
TRBJ2-2,-,TRBV30,-,TGTGCCTGGAGTCCGTGGGACGGGAACACCGGGGAGCTGTTTTTT,CAWSPWDGNTGELFF
TRBJ2-7,-,TRBV5-1,many,TGCGCCAGCAGCTTAAAAGGTCAAGATTCCTACGAGCAGTACTTC,CASSLKGQDSYEQYF